The clone carrying this T cell receptor beta chain was picked up many times. These data come from a study of identical twins. Trimming removed 5 bases at V and 14 bases at J, with 19 bases between. The CDR3 covers 13 residues. Germline CDR1 and CDR2: SGHAT and FQNNGV. A universal primer site came from template switching; cDNA carried unique molecular identifiers. Using its own MiXCR run on the 5' RACE reads, TCRdb lists one record per CDR3 protein. The data hold some 330,000 distinct CDR3 sequences, with 9% to 10% observed a single time. Sample: naive T cells sorted from blood. The TCR was taken from a woman between 50 and 59 years old in good health. V and J are TRBV11-2 and TRBJ2-1; tentatively, D is TRBD1 or TRBD2 (5 bases each). This chain's CDR3 is CASSPTGTHGEFF. The CDR3 DNA reads as TGTGCCAGCAGCCCCACCGGGACCCACGGCGAGTTCTTC.